This T cell receptor (beta chain) was observed in a study of blood T cell repertoires in COVID-19 (dated by TCRdb to between 2020 and 2021). Background on the whole study: Collaborator samples came from the United States, Italy and Spain and covered acute and convalescent phases of COVID-19. Samples came from the ongoing ImmuneRACE study (first 160 participants) plus 1,254 subjects from 6 global collaborators. The repertoires were made available in a free public database intended to serve as a resource for research on the immune response to SARS-CoV-2. Deeply sampled blood TCRbeta repertoires from subjects exposed to, actively infected with, or recovered from COVID-19 were included in the dataset. The prospective study material was composed of cDNA or gDNA derived from T cells, B-cell-depleted T cells, or PBMCs. A de-identified subject ID, COVID-19 status, age in years and sex were almost always included in the sample metadata. Where available, HLA class I and class II types were obtained from metadata supplied by the sample provider rather than from assay-based typing. What the authors observed across the whole study: Clinical and demographic metadata were provided uncurated, with the amount varying by source and participant.

Collaborating institutions collected whole blood in K2EDTA tubes following their own protocols. For TCRbeta analysis, collaborators shipped samples as frozen whole blood, isolated PBMCs, or DNA extracted from either of those sample types. About this clone itself: What this receptor recognizes is not known. Qualities for individual bases were not recorded, and no much larger clone is one base off.

TCRbeta CDR3 regions were amplified from genomic DNA using the immunoSEQ Assay, a bias-controlled multiplex PCR. The paper's processing steps were these. The number of nucleated cells in each sample was estimated from the amplification of reference gene primers within the assay. To quantify the absolute abundance of each unique TCRbeta CDR3 rearrangement, sequence reads were collapsed and filtered. For each sample, productive Simpson clonality was calculated as the square root of Simpson's diversity index across productive rearrangements. The source is immuneACCESS, and TCRdb retained only in-frame sequences with V and J called. Part of the clones is not carried over; for the studies checked, unresolved V genes explain less than half of this, and the remainder is unexplained. Clone size and V and J calls were adopted from that table, with D and trimming inferred from the DNA. The sample table shows 90,000 to 130,000 clones, and around 64% are seen once. The ten top clones hold around 1.9% of the sample.

Taken from the germline V gene, the CDR1 and CDR2 loops are ENHRY and SYGVKD. Counted from cysteine to phenylalanine, this CDR3 has 14 amino acids. Left in the record is the CDR3 DNA by itself, 42 bases read in frame from the first base. Deletion took 2 bases off V and 2 bases off J, with a span of 9 bases between the germline ends. What was sequenced was peripheral blood. The receptor was isolated from a woman aged 40 to 49 with acute or convalescent COVID-19. This sequence uses TRBV10-3 and TRBJ1-2; confidence is insufficient to name the D gene. The CDR3 region has the sequence CAISEAEKNYGYTF. The DNA reads TGTGCCATCAGTGAGGCAGAAAAAAACTATGGCTACACCTTC.